Listed here is a single T cell receptor (beta chain). The antigen is not known. This specimen comes from a study of shared clonotypes between healthy human individuals. General observations from the study: Limited genetic and exposure-history diversity came from having few donors. Richness estimates generally favored naive over memory subsets.

CD4+ cells yielded CD45RA+ naive and CD45RA-negative memory subsets. This CDR3 spans 14 amino acids. The germline V gene has CDR1 LNHDA and CDR2 SQIVND (reference sequence). V lost 7 bases and J 0 bases, leaving 10 bases between the germline ends. This table comes from immunoSEQ multiplex PCR, and its TCRdb copy is limited to in-frame clones, with some not included. Found here are approximately 2.5 million clones, 80% to 95% of them singletons; the top ten hold 0.35% to 0.45%. The sample comprised naive CD4+ T cells from PBMCs. The subset: CD45RA+ positively selected. This clonotype was obtained from a man between 18 and 29 years old in good health. Some clones in this sample may be carry-over from other donors' samples. The rearrangement uses TRBV19 and TRBJ1-3; D is possibly TRBD1 (5 bases). The CDR3 DNA follows: TGTGCCAGTATACCAGGGAGCTCTGGAAACACCATATATTTT. Amino acid sequence: CASIPGSSGNTIYF.